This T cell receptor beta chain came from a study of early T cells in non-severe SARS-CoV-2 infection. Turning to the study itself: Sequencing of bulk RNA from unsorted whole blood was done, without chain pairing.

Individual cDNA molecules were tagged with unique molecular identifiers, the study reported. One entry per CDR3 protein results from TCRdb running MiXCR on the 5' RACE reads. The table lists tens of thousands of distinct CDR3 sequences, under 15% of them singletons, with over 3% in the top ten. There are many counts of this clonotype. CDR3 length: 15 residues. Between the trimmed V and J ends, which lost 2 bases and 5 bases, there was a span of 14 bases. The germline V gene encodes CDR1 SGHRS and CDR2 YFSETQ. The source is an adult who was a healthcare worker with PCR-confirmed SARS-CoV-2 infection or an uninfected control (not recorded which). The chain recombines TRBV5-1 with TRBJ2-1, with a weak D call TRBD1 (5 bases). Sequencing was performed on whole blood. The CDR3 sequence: CASSFSSGFHNEQFF. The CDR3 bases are TGCGCCAGCAGCTTTTCCTCAGGGTTCCACAATGAGCAGTTCTTC.